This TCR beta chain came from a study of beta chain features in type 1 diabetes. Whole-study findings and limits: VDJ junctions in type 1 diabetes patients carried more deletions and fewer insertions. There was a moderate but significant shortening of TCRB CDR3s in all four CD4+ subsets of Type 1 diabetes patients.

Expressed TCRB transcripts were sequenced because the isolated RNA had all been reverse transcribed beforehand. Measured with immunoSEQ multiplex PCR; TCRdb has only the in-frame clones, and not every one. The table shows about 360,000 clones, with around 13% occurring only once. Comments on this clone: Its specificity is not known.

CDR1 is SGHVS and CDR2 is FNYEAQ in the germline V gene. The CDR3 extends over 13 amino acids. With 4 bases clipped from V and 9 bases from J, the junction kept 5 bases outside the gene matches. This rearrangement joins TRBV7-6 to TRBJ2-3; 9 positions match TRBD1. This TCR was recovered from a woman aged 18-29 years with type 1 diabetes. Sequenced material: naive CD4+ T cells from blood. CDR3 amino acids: CASSSRDRETQYF. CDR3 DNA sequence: TGTGCCAGCAGCTCCCGGGACAGGGAGACGCAGTATTTT. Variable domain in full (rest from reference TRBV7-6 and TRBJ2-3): GAGVSQSPRYKVTKRGQDVALRCDPISGHVSLYWYRQALGQGPEFLTYFNYEAQQDKSGLPNDRFSAERPEGSISTLTIQRTEQRDSAMYRCASSSRDRETQYFGPGTRLTVL.